This TCR beta chain originates from a study of beta chain features in type 1 diabetes. Across the whole study: Patients and healthy donors were similar in age, gender and cell yields. Examination spanned about 99 million sorted cells from all samples.

Sequenced material consisted of expressed TCRB transcripts (all of the isolated RNA was reverse transcribed). Assay: immunoSEQ multiplex PCR; the TCRdb copy retains only in-frame clones and omits some. The sample has 970,000 or so clones, roughly a sixth seen once; the top ten hold 0.02% to 0.025%. Trimming removed 5 bases at V and 4 bases at J, with 11 bases between. The CDR3 is 13 amino acids. Per germline, CDR1 LNHNV and CDR2 YYDKDF (reference sequence). Study conclusions and caveats: For patients, the naive, central memory and Treg TCRB repertoires appeared more alike than for healthy donors.

On this clone itself: Its antigen is unknown.

The chain joins TRBV15 to TRBJ1-1; D is undetermined. This clonotype was sampled from a young woman in good health. What was sequenced was naive CD4+ T cells from blood. DNA for the CDR3: TGTGCCACCAGCGGGGAGATCGGCACTGAAGCTTTCTTT. As protein: CATSGEIGTEAFF.